The TCR beta chain described here comes from a study of shared clonotypes between healthy human individuals. Points on this clone: This same CDR3 is encoded by further DNA sequences in the sample.

Trimming cost V 0 bases and J 3 bases, with 3 bases left between them. The CDR3 contains 12 residues. Germline CDR1 and CDR2: MGHRA and YSYEKL. Sequencing was at deep level. The authors' processing: Sequence data from immunoSEQ were junction-only and lacked quality scores; consequently, filtering differed. This table comes from immunoSEQ multiplex PCR, and its TCRdb copy is limited to in-frame clones, with some not included. Clone size and V and J calls were adopted from that table, with D and trimming inferred from the DNA. The table includes about 320,000 clones, around 86% detected once. The sequenced sample was memory CD8+ T cells sorted from blood. Subset: CD45RO+ cells pooled with CCR7-negative TemRA cells. This chain uses TRBV4-1 with TRBJ2-7; D remains unclear. This sequence originates from a young man in good health. In DNA form, the CDR3 reads TGCGCCAGCAGCCAAGATCTCTACGAGCAGTACTTC. Translation gives CASSQDLYEQYF.